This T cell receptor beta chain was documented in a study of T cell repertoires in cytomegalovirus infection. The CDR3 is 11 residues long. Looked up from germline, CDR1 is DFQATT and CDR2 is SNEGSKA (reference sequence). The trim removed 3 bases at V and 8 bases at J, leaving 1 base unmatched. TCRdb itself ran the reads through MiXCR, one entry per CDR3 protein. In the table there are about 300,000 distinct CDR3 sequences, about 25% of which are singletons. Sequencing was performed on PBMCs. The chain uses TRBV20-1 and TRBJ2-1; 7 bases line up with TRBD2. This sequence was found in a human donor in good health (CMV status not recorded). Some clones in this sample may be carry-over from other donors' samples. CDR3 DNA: TGCAGTGCTAGGGGGGGGTATGAGCAGTTCTTC. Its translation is CSARGGYEQFF.